This TCR beta chain was obtained from a study of blood T cell repertoires in COVID-19. Here immunoSEQ multiplex PCR was the method, and the copy in TCRdb shows in-frame clones only, minus some. The sample shows about 400,000 clones, approximately 91% of them seen only once. Study members were between roughly 18 and 100 years old and lived in 24 US regions. Looked up from germline, CDR1 is GTSNPN and CDR2 is SVGIG (reference sequence). The ends were cut back, 1 base at V and 9 bases at J, with 19 bases in the middle. This CDR3 has 15 amino acids. The sample comprised PBMCs or T cells enriched from blood (not recorded which). The clonotype comes from a woman between 35 and 50 years old with acute COVID-19. This sequence joins TRBV30 and TRBJ1-5, with TRBD1 as a possible D gene (5 bases). CDR3 in amino acids: CAWSALGPGVWPQHF. The CDR3, as DNA: TGTGCCTGGAGTGCCTTGGGGCCGGGGGTATGGCCCCAGCATTTT.